The subject of this entry is one TCR beta chain. Its antigen specificity is not known. Per-base quality was not reported, and no clone a single base away is much larger than it. Genomic DNA was extracted from sorted cells for sequencing of the TCRbeta CDR3 region. TCRbeta CDR3 regions were sequenced using the immunoSEQ Assay. TCRdb limited this immuneACCESS table to in-frame rearrangements with V and J called. A share of clones is missing; checked studies link under half to unresolved V genes, and the rest is unexplained. For this sample there are tens of thousands of clones; about 90% appear just once. Roughly 0.8% of the sample goes to the ten largest clones. This sample stems from a study of OX40 agonist ivuxolimab in advanced cancers. For the study in its entirety: Ivuxolimab, which targeted the costimulatory receptor OX40 (CD134), was an agonistic, fully human IgG2 monoclonal antibody. Intravenous ivuxolimab was administered to patients every 2 weeks at six dose levels: 0.01, 0.1, 0.3, 1.5, 3 and 10 mg/kg. Among the 52 dose-escalation patients, some 19 had hepatocellular carcinoma, around 15 melanoma, 9 renal cell carcinoma and 9 head and neck cancer. In the dose-escalation cohort, approximately 82% of patients were male, and the mean age was about 55 years, with a range of roughly 23 to 85. Patients were allowed to have had prior anti-PD-1, anti-PD-L1 or anti-CTLA-4 therapy, and approximately 40% of the dose-escalation patients had previously received checkpoint inhibitors. Three dose-escalation patients achieved partial responses, one with hepatocellular carcinoma and two with cutaneous melanoma. The point of sequencing TCRbeta in the periphery was to test whether ivuxolimab changed TCR sequence diversity and drove clonal T-cell expansion. The paper reports the monotherapy dose-escalation portion (N ≈ 52 patients) of the phase I ivuxolimab trial. The paper as a whole reports these results and caveats: Which antigens the clonally expanded peripheral T cells were specific for was not determined. Low levels of normalized T-cell clonal expansion were also shown by some nonresponding patients. On average, CD8+ T cells showed more expanded clones than CD4+ T cells after ivuxolimab. In the 0.1-3.0 mg/kg groups, partial responders were among the patients with the lowest normalized peripheral clonal expansion, particularly in CD8+ T cells. At doses from 0.1 to 3.0 mg/kg, clonal expansion was seen in both CD4+ and CD8+ blood T cells between baseline and week 6.

Patients with autoimmune disease history or receiving systemic immunosuppression were excluded from the trial. Peripheral blood for TCR sequencing was collected from all dose cohorts at baseline, on cycle 4 day 1, and on cycle 7 day 1. The samples were drawn from a first-in-human, open-label, multicenter phase I dose-escalation trial of ivuxolimab. The trial enrolled adults with locally advanced or metastatic head and neck squamous cell, hepatocellular, melanoma or renal cell carcinoma. Before TCR sequencing, CD4+ T cells and CD8+ T cells from peripheral blood were sorted into separate populations. Via the germline V gene (reference sequence), CDR1 is MNHEY and CDR2 SMNVEV. Germline trimming amounts to 0 bases on V and 6 bases on J, with 7 as the count of junction bases outside the gene matches. Measured from the cysteine to the phenylalanine, the CDR3 is 16 residues long. The entry retains the CDR3 DNA only, 48 bases that are in frame from base 1.

This clonotype was sampled from an adult with an advanced solid tumor such as melanoma, head and neck, liver or kidney cancer. The sample in question was CD4+ or CD8+ T cells sorted from blood, obtained in a trial of the OX40 agonist ivuxolimab. The chain employs TRBV27 and TRBJ2-3; 9 central bases correspond to TRBD1. The CDR3: CASSLSRTGARDTQYF. Read as DNA, the sequence is TGTGCCAGCAGTTTATCACGGACAGGGGCTCGGGATACGCAGTATTTT.